Described below is a single T cell receptor (beta chain) sequence and its context. The CDR3 covers 14 residues. Germline V CDR1 and CDR2: SGDLS, YYNGEE. With 4 bases removed from V and 6 bases from J, the gap between germline ends came to 13 bases. This record comes from a study of blood T cells in healthy people across ages. The use of a sample-barcoded 5' primer and a J-beta primer mix characterized a second PCR of 7 to 11 cycles. Every sample gave at least 2.5 million paired-end reads containing CDR3. MiXCR, applied by TCRdb to the 5' RACE reads, yields one record per CDR3 protein. The sample holds about 540,000 distinct CDR3 sequences, approximately 25% seen once. The same sample was also studied in work on T cells of mothers and their children.

The TCR comes from a boy aged 5-17 years in good health. The gene calls are TRBV9 and TRBJ1-4; TRBD1 is a possible D gene (6 bases). Specimen: blood. In DNA, the CDR3 is TGTGCCAGCAGCTGGGGGACAATTGATGAAAAACTGTTTTTT. It specifies CASSWGTIDEKLFF.